The 26 T cell receptor beta chains in this list originate from one sample, sequenced in a study of early T cells in non-severe SARS-CoV-2 infection. TCRdb processed the 5' RACE reads anew with MiXCR; each CDR3 protein has one entry. The table has tens of thousands of distinct CDR3 sequences, around 10% seen once. What was sequenced was whole blood. The receptor set was obtained from an adult who was a healthcare worker with PCR-confirmed SARS-CoV-2 infection or an uninfected control (not recorded which).

This rearrangement joins TRBV6-6 to TRBJ1-5; 9 positions match TRBD1. From germline, CDR1 is MNHNY and CDR2 SVGAGI (reference sequence). The CDR3 runs 15 residues. The V gene end was trimmed by 4 bases and the J gene end by 7 bases; junction bases not matched to a gene: 8. The CDR3 protein is CASSFEQGARQPQHF. The CDR3 region has the DNA TGTGCCAGCAGTTTTGAACAGGGGGCTCGACAGCCCCAGCATTTT.

The V call is TRBV19, the J call TRBJ1-1; a weak D match, TRBD1 (5 bases). Germline V gives CDR1 LNHDA, CDR2 SQIVND (reference sequence). The CDR3 has 13 residues. The V end lost 8 bases, the J end lost 0 bases, and 10 bases lay between the germline ends. CDR3 in amino acids: CASQRQMNTEAFF. The CDR3 DNA is TGTGCCAGTCAAAGACAGATGAACACTGAAGCTTTCTTT. The whole variable domain, remainder taken from reference TRBV19 and TRBJ1-1, is DGGITQSPKYLFRKEGQNVTLSCEQNLNHDAMYWYRQDPGQGLRLIYYSQIVNDFQKGDIAEGYSVSREKKESFPLTVTSAQKNPTAFYLCASQRQMNTEAFFGQGTRLTVV.

As concerns this clonotype: A read error may be the cause here, since a much bigger clone is one base away. The V call is TRBV6-5, the J call TRBJ2-7, with no clear D. V was shortened by 8 bases and J by 5 bases, with 19 bases between the two germline ends. The CDR3 spans 14 residues. CDR1 and CDR2 from the germline V gene are MNHEY and SVGAGI. This CDR3 is CASGRPGPTDEQYF. The DNA for the CDR3 is TGTGCCAGCGGCCGGCCCGGGCCCACGGACGAGCAGTACTTC.

This clonotype was seen many times. Here the CDR3 reads CASSFGQGLNKDQPQHF. CDR3 in DNA: TGTGCCAGCAGTTTCGGACAGGGATTAAATAAGGATCAGCCCCAGCATTTT. This rearrangement joins TRBV12-3 or TRBV12-4 to TRBJ1-5; 8 nucleotides align to TRBD1. The CDR3 has 17 amino acids. The J segment lost 5 bases and the V segment lost 3 bases, leaving 12 bases of the junction unmatched.

This chain connects TRBV5-1 to TRBJ2-3; the D gene is possibly TRBD1 (6 bases). Germline V lookup: CDR1 SGHRS, CDR2 YFSETQ. The CDR3 length is 15 residues. V lost 8 bases and J 0 bases, leaving 16 bases between the germline ends. The CDR3 DNA sequence: TGCGCCAGTCCCGGGGACACGGCTAGCACAGATACGCAGTATTTT. It is translated as CASPGDTASTDTQYF.

The J gene is TRBJ2-2, the V gene TRBV11-2; D is perhaps TRBD1 or TRBD2 (5 bases each). Germline V gene lookup returns CDR1 SGHAT and CDR2 FQNNGV. Trimming cost V 3 bases and J 2 bases, with 10 bases left between them. This CDR3 is built from 15 residues. This chain's CDR3 is CASSFEGTNTGELFF. The CDR3 region has the DNA TGTGCCAGCAGCTTTGAGGGGACCAACACCGGGGAGCTGTTTTTT.

This clonotype was recorded many times. The chain carries TRBV27 and TRBJ2-1; D not certain. Germline CDR1 reads MNHEY; CDR2 reads SMNVEV (reference sequence). Trimming shortened V by 0 bases and J by 9 bases, and 12 bases separated the two germline ends. This CDR3 contains 14 residues. Here the CDR3 reads CASSLSRALGEQFF. In DNA, the CDR3 is TGTGCCAGCAGTTTATCTCGCGCCCTGGGTGAGCAGTTCTTC.

This clonotype has ten or more counts. The gene calls are TRBV6-5 and TRBJ2-3; TRBD1 matches 9 bases. This CDR3 has 16 amino acids. Trimming at V came to 3 bases and at J to 1 base, leaving 5 bases not matched to a gene. CDR1 MNHEY and CDR2 SVGAGI come from the germline V gene. The CDR3 loop reads CASSYSTGGGTDTQYF. CDR3 DNA: TGTGCCAGCAGTTATTCGACAGGGGGAGGCACAGATACGCAGTATTTT.

Ten or more counts support this clonotype. This chain connects TRBV7-8 to TRBJ1-2; D is ambiguous. Germline V gene lookup returns CDR1 SGHVS and CDR2 FQNEAQ. Trimming took off 5 bases at V and 4 bases at J, with 20 bases between the two ends. The CDR3 loop spans 16 amino acids. The CDR3 nucleotides are TGTGCCAGCAGCACCTCCCCCGCCACGAGGGCCTATGGCTACACCTTC. Its translation is CASSTSPATRAYGYTF.

This clonotype was detected ten times or more. The chain joins TRBV5-6 to TRBJ2-3, with D unresolved. The CDR3 loop spans 14 amino acids. In germline, CDR1 is SGHDT, CDR2 YYEEEE. The V and J ends lost 0 bases and 3 bases respectively, with 8 bases between them. The chain's CDR3 is CASSLGTFTDTQYF. CDR3 sequence (DNA): TGTGCCAGCAGCTTGGGGACCTTTACAGATACGCAGTATTTT.

At least ten counts were recorded for this clonotype. The J gene is TRBJ2-2, the V gene TRBV11-2; TRBD2 matches 11 bases. The CDR3 is made up of 16 amino acids. J lost 2 bases, V lost 5 bases, and 4 bases had no gene match. Per the germline V gene, CDR1 is SGHAT and CDR2 is FQNNGV. The CDR3 spells CASSLLAGGNTGELFF. CDR3 bases: TGTGCCAGCAGCCTTCTAGCGGGGGGAAACACCGGGGAGCTGTTTTTT.

This clonotype showed up just a few times. The V and J genes are TRBV11-2 and TRBJ2-3; D gene unclear. Per germline, CDR1 SGHAT and CDR2 FQNNGV. The CDR3 is 14 amino acids. V was clipped by 3 bases and J by 0 bases, with 7 bases between them. This chain's CDR3 is CASSLFASTDTQYF. Here the CDR3 DNA reads TGTGCCAGCAGCTTGTTCGCTAGCACAGATACGCAGTATTTT. Full variable domain (missing parts from reference TRBV11-2 and TRBJ2-3): EAGVAQSPRYKIIEKRQSVAFWCNPISGHATLYWYQQILGQGPKLLIQFQNNGVVDDSQLPKDRFSAERLKGVDSTLKIQPAKLEDSAVYLCASSLFASTDTQYFGPGTRLTVL.

There are many counts of this clonotype. The V gene is TRBV18, the J gene TRBJ2-1; 8 positions agree with TRBD1. CDR3 length: 18 residues. The germline V gene has CDR1 KGHSH and CDR2 LQKENI. V was clipped by 0 bases and J by 2 bases; unmatched bases: 9. DNA for the CDR3: TGTGCCAGCTCACCACCGAAGAACAGGGGGTCAACCTACAATGAGCAGTTCTTC. Amino acids: CASSPPKNRGSTYNEQFF. Full variable domain (remainder filled in from reference TRBV18 and TRBJ2-1): NAGVMQNPRHLVRRRGQEARLRCSPMKGHSHVYWYRQLPEEGLKFMVYLQKENIIDESGMPKERFSAEFPKEGPSILRIQQVVRGDSAAYFCASSPPKNRGSTYNEQFFGPGTRLTVL.

The chain is built from TRBV29-1 and TRBJ2-7, with D uncertain. V was clipped by 5 bases and J by 3 bases, with 14 bases between them. The germline gives CDR1 SQVTM, CDR2 ANQGSEA. The CDR3 spans 13 residues. CDR3: CSVSLAYSYEQYF. The CDR3 DNA follows: TGCAGCGTTAGTCTGGCATACAGCTACGAGCAGTACTTC.

The chain combines TRBV30 with TRBJ2-2; 9 bases are shared with TRBD1. V dropped 5 bases and J dropped 5; count of bases not matched to a gene: 6. Germline V CDR1 and CDR2: GTSNPN, SVGIG (reference sequence). This CDR3 contains 14 residues. The CDR3 DNA is TGTGCCTGGGAAGGGACAGGGCTGACCGGGGAGCTGTTTTTT. Protein sequence: CAWEGTGLTGELFF.

This clonotype was counted between two and nine times. The chain is built from TRBV9 and TRBJ2-5, with D possibly TRBD2 on 5 matching bases. The V end lost 0 bases, the J end lost 5 bases, and 8 bases lay between the germline ends. This CDR3 has 13 amino acids. CDR1 and CDR2 (germline): SGDLS, YYNGEE. The CDR3: CASSVDGKETQYF. Here the CDR3 DNA reads TGTGCCAGCAGCGTAGACGGGAAGGAGACCCAGTACTTC.

This clonotype appeared many times. The CDR3 bases are TGTGCCAGCAGTCGACAGGGGGCATACTCCTACGAGCAGTACTTC. It encodes CASSRQGAYSYEQYF. The chain joins TRBV7-9 to TRBJ2-7; 10 bases line up with TRBD1. The CDR3 contains 15 residues. The germline V gene has CDR1 SEHNR and CDR2 FQNEAQ (reference sequence). The V and J ends lost 6 bases and 0 bases, in that order; junction bases with no gene match: 5.

This clonotype was observed a handful of times. The chain has TRBV5-1 and TRBJ1-2; TRBD1 matches 9 bases. V trimming: 2 bases; J trimming: 6 bases; junction bases outside the gene matches: 5. The CDR3 is made up of 14 amino acids. Looked up from germline, CDR1 is SGHRS and CDR2 is YFSETQ. The CDR3 bases are TGCGCCAGCAGCTTTCTGGGACAGGGAGATGGCTACACCTTC. As protein: CASSFLGQGDGYTF.

The rearrangement uses TRBV5-6 and TRBJ2-3, with D unresolved. The germline CDR1 and CDR2 sequences are SGHDT and YYEEEE. Trimming pared 3 bases from V and 6 bases from J, leaving 11 bases between. The CDR3 loop spans 13 amino acids. The CDR3 sequence is CASSWVLGDTQYF. CDR3 coding DNA: TGTGCCAGCAGCTGGGTCCTGGGGGATACGCAGTATTTT.

The gene calls are TRBV12-3 or TRBV12-4 and TRBJ2-7; D gene uncertain. The CDR3 sequence is 13 residues long. With 1 base removed from V and 7 bases from J, the gap between germline ends came to 11 bases. Here the CDR3 DNA reads TGTGCCAGCAGTTTAGAAGGGCGCCGGGAGCAGTACTTC. It encodes CASSLEGRREQYF.

This clonotype was counted between two and nine times. The chain joins TRBV27 to TRBJ2-7; TRBD2 aligns across 11 bases. This CDR3 spans 15 amino acids. Germline V gene lookup returns CDR1 MNHEY and CDR2 SMNVEV (reference sequence). The V gene end was trimmed by 4 bases and the J gene end by 4 bases; junction bases not matched to a gene: 6. The CDR3 loop reads CASSSTSGILYEQYF. The DNA for the CDR3 is TGTGCCAGCAGTTCGACTAGCGGGATCCTGTACGAGCAGTACTTC.

In this sample, this clonotype turned up a few times. The V gene is TRBV11-2, the J gene TRBJ1-2; TRBD1 matches at 8 bases. This CDR3 contains 15 residues. Germline V lookup: CDR1 SGHAT, CDR2 FQNNGV. Trimming took 1 base from V and 4 from J; bases not matched to a gene: 5. The CDR3 is CASSLGTGSLYGYTF. In DNA, the CDR3 is TGTGCCAGCAGCTTAGGGACAGGGAGTCTCTATGGCTACACCTTC.

The chain carries TRBV19 and TRBJ2-1; D gene unclear. V lost 7 bases, J lost 2 bases, and 9 bases lay in between. Germline CDR1 reads LNHDA; CDR2 reads SQIVND (reference sequence). The CDR3 has 13 amino acids. The CDR3 loop is CASTEGTYNEQFF. CDR3 bases: TGTGCCAGTACTGAAGGAACCTACAATGAGCAGTTCTTC.

The chain uses TRBV29-1 and TRBJ2-7; 8 bases line up with TRBD1. The V segment lost 2 bases and the J segment 5 bases; nucleotides outside the gene matches: 11. Germline values: CDR1 SQVTM, CDR2 ANQGSEA. The CDR3 has 15 residues. CDR3 sequence: CSVEPFGTGGNEQYF. For the CDR3, the DNA is TGCAGCGTTGAACCCTTCGGGACAGGTGGGAACGAGCAGTACTTC.

This sequence joins TRBV11-2 and TRBJ2-7; D is possibly TRBD2 (5 bases). CDR1 and CDR2 from the germline V gene are SGHAT and FQNNGV. The germline V and J ends were trimmed by 9 bases and 3 bases, with 15 bases remaining between them. This CDR3 region has 13 residues. The CDR3 loop reads CARPSGLVYEQYF. For the CDR3, the DNA is TGTGCCAGACCCTCTGGACTTGTCTACGAGCAGTACTTC.

This clonotype was found a few times. The genes are TRBV10-3 and TRBJ1-5, with unresolved D. There are 13 residues in the CDR3. From germline, CDR1 is ENHRY and CDR2 SYGVKD. V lost 0 bases and J 0 bases, leaving 0 bases between the germline ends. CDR3 nucleotide sequence: TGTGCCATCAGTGAGTCTAGCAATCAGCCCCAGCATTTT. It translates to CAISESSNQPQHF.